This TCR beta chain came from a study of shared clonotypes between healthy human individuals (dated by TCRdb to the early 2020s). Looking at the study overall: The cohort comprised a couple of women and a few men aged 18 to 49 years. For each donor, three plates each were used for CD4 naive and CD4 memory, two plates were used for CD8 naive, and one plate was used for CD8 memory. Blood TCR repertoires of four to six healthy adults were deeply sequenced to estimate repertoire size and the extent of clonotype sharing between individuals. Different laboratories and diverse techniques were used to prepare libraries and sequence TCR repertoires, to increase sequencing depth and limit assay-specific biases. Leukapheresis yielded between about 0.85 and 10 billion PBMCs per donor. Overall study results and their limits: The small number of donors limited the genetic and exposure-history diversity represented. Pairwise subsampling indicated that sequencing depth was expected to affect the degree of clonotype sharing among donors. When several donors were compared, the shared fraction of clonotypes was roughly 4.8% for naive CD4, less than 4% for naive CD8, roughly 2.3% for memory CD4, and around 0.37% for memory CD8. Compared with non-shared clonotypes, clonotypes shared by all four sorted-subset donors had higher generation probabilities. Estimated clonotype richness was generally larger for naive than for memory subsets. Sampling was restricted to blood, and TCR repertoires in tissues likely differ from the TCR repertoires found in blood. Incomplete sequencing was indicated by rarefaction of sorted-subset datasets, despite the large sequencing depth.

The donors were healthy, HIV-negative adults with no recently reported acute infections or vaccinations. Every donor was a Caucasian adult residing in Nashville, Tennessee, USA. CD4+ T cells were enriched by magnetic negative selection, after which naive cells were positively selected on CD45RA and the negative fraction was taken as the memory subset. Blood was obtained by leukapheresis, after which PBMCs were separated by Ficoll-Histopaque density gradient centrifugation and cryopreserved in liquid nitrogen vapor phase. Purity and quantity of every magnetically sorted T cell population were checked by analytical flow cytometry. Genomic DNA was isolated from each sorted fraction and quantified by UV absorbance on a Nanodrop 2000c. Using the deep immunoSEQ assay, TCR CDR3 regions were amplified from genomic DNA by multiplex PCR. For each cell subset, the extracted genomic DNA was distributed evenly across all wells of several immunoSEQ 96-well plates, and each plate served as one replicate. Each replicate PCR for sorted subsets received approximately 200 ng genomic DNA, equal to about 30,000 T cell genomes. Purified libraries were measured with a Qubit 3.0 fluorometer, size-checked on a Bioanalyzer 2100, and measured again with the KAPA Library Quantification kit. Every immunoSEQ 96-well plate was sequenced on a dedicated single-read 150-cycle Illumina NextSeq 550 flow cell. In the source study's methods: The immunoSEQ output contained only junctional sequences without quality scores, so filtering could not match that applied to full-length reads. Sequences were annotated with PyIR, a Python wrapper for IgBLAST v1.9, and V/J genes and CDR3 were assigned using IMGT germline references. Reads were filtered out if the reads had weak V/J assignments (E-value above 1e-6), no CDR3, stop codons, out-of-frame junctions, or ambiguous translated residues. A V3J clonotype was defined by an identical inferred V gene, J gene, and CDR3 amino acid sequence. The percentage overlap between two repertoires was calculated by dividing the number of shared unique clonotypes by the size of the smaller repertoire. RTK rarefaction, the Chao1 estimator, and Recon v2.1 estimates of unobserved clonotypes were used to assess repertoire richness. Generation probabilities were computed with OLGA for all TCRbeta clonotypes obtained by the gDNA method from several donors. TCRdb stores this immuneACCESS table with in-frame sequences only. Part of the clones is absent; in the studies checked, under half of the shortfall reflects unresolved V genes, and no reason is known for the rest. V and J calls and clone size come straight from that table; D and trimming were deduced from the DNA. This sample holds millions of clones; roughly 93% were observed only once. 0.35% to 0.5% of the sample rests with the top ten.

Including the terminal cysteine and phenylalanine, the CDR3 comprises 13 residues. Kept here is only the CDR3 DNA, which spans 39 bases and is read in frame from base 1. Trimming removed 7 bases from V and 5 bases from J, leaving 13 bases between the germline ends. CDR1 and CDR2 are read off the germline V gene as ENHRY and SYGVKD. With regard to this clone: Its binding antigen is unknown. Per-base quality was not reported, and no clone a single base away is much larger than it.

The TCR originated in a man aged 18 to 30 in good health. Some clones in this sample may be carry-over from other donors' samples. The sample comprised naive CD4+ T cells from PBMCs. The meaning of the sample's cell subset or site label: CD45RA+ positively selected. The chain links TRBV10-3 with TRBJ2-3; a tentative D call is TRBD1 (6 bases match). The CDR3 region has the sequence CAINGQSLDTQYF. Read as DNA, the sequence is TGTGCCATCAACGGACAGTCCTTAGATACGCAGTATTTT.